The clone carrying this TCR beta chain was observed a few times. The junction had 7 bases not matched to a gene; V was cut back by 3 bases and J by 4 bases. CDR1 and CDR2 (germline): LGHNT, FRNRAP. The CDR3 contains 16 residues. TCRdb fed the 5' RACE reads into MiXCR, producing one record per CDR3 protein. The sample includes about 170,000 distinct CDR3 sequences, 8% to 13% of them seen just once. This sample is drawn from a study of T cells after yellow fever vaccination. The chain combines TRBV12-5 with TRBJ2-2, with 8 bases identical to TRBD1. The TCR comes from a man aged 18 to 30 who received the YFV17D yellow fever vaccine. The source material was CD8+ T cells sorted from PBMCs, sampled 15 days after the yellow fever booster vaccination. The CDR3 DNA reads TGTGCTAGTGGTTTCCCCGAGGACAGGGTCACCGGGGAGCTGTTTTTT. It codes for CASGFPEDRVTGELFF. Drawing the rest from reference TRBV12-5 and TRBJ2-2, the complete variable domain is DARVTQTPRHKVTEMGQEVTMRCQPILGHNTVFWYRQTMMQGLELLAYFRNRAPLDDSGMPKDRFSAEMPDATLATLKIQPSEPRDSAVYFCASGFPEDRVTGELFFGEGSRLTVL.